This TCR beta chain derives from a study of cytomegalovirus exposure and HLA in healthy donors. General observations from the study: The authors later found TCR association rates varying by HLA locus, with DRB1 most and HLA-C fewest. The study dropped some indistinguishable V segments, TRBV6-2 and TRBV6-3 among them.

Both 60 Vbeta primers and 13 Jbeta primers went into the PCR. The data were produced by immunoSEQ multiplex PCR, yet TCRdb's version contains in-frame clones alone and is incomplete. The sample holds 200,000 to 250,000 clones, 82% seen once. On this clone itself: What it recognizes is unknown.

This CDR3 comprises 14 residues. CDR1 and CDR2 from the germline V gene are LNHDA and SQIVND (reference sequence). Trimming took off 5 bases at V and 0 bases at J, with 8 bases between the two ends. The sequenced sample was PBMCs. The receptor's source is a woman aged 40 to 50 in good health and CMV-seropositive. The rearrangement uses TRBV19 and TRBJ1-5; D unclear. CDR3 region: CASSPQISNQPQHF. In DNA form, the CDR3 reads TGTGCCAGTAGTCCTCAGATTAGCAATCAGCCCCAGCATTTT.